Following are 27 T cell receptor beta chains from one sample sequenced in a study of cytomegalovirus exposure and HLA in healthy donors. Amplification used 60 Vbeta primers and 13 Jbeta primers. Data came from immunoSEQ multiplex PCR; TCRdb stores just in-frame clones and leaves some out. This sample's table has roughly 100,000 clones. The sequenced sample was PBMCs. The receptor set was obtained from a man aged 45 to 65 in good health and CMV-seronegative.

CDR3: CASSLVSRFGELFF. The CDR3 DNA is TGTGCCAGCAGCTTAGTTTCTAGGTTCGGGGAGCTGTTTTTT. This chain uses TRBV11-2 with TRBJ2-2; D ambiguous. This CDR3 contains 14 residues. Trimming removed 1 base from V and 7 bases from J, with 10 bases in between. The germline V gene encodes CDR1 SGHAT and CDR2 FQNNGV.

This chain links TRBV4-3 with TRBJ1-4; TRBD1 is a possible D gene (5 bases). CDR3 length equals 17 residues. Germline values: CDR1 LGHNA, CDR2 YSLEER. Trimming stripped 3 bases from V and 4 bases from J, with 18 bases between. CDR3 residues: CASSQEGTGANNEKLFF. The CDR3, as DNA: TGCGCCAGCAGCCAGGAGGGAACAGGAGCCAATAATGAAAAACTGTTTTTT.

The chain combines TRBV30 with TRBJ2-3; unclear D gene. This CDR3 spans 13 amino acids. Trimming took off 5 bases at V and 2 bases at J, with 11 bases between the two ends. Germline CDR1 GTSNPN, CDR2 SVGIG (reference sequence). CDR3 residues: CAWVRVLTDTQYF. CDR3 DNA sequence: TGTGCCTGGGTCCGAGTCCTCACAGATACGCAGTATTTT.

V gene TRBV19 combines with J gene TRBJ1-1; D gene uncertain. V shed 6 bases and J shed 3 bases, with 17 bases lying between them. CDR1 and CDR2 (germline): LNHDA, SQIVND (reference sequence). The CDR3 covers 15 residues. The CDR3 loop is CASSPSSGLYTEAFF. DNA of the CDR3: TGTGCCAGTAGCCCTAGTAGCGGGCTGTACACTGAAGCTTTCTTT.

The rearrangement uses TRBV5-1 and TRBJ1-4, with D unclear. V was pared by 0 bases and J by 0 bases, with 9 bases between. The CDR3 runs to 16 residues. Germline V CDR1 and CDR2: SGHRS, YFSETQ. CDR3 amino acids: CASSLGAAATNEKLFF. Here the CDR3 DNA reads TGCGCCAGCAGCTTGGGGGCAGCCGCAACTAATGAAAAACTGTTTTTT.

The gene calls are TRBV27 and TRBJ2-7; 7 nucleotides match TRBD2. Looked up from germline, CDR1 is MNHEY and CDR2 is SMNVEV (reference sequence). The CDR3 sequence is 13 residues long. The ends lost 6 bases at V and 4 bases at J; junction bases unmatched: 6. CDR3 nucleotide sequence: TGTGCCAGCAGCCTGGGGGGGAAATACGAGCAGTACTTC. Translating it yields CASSLGGKYEQYF.

The J gene is TRBJ1-1, the V gene TRBV10-3; TRBD1 matches 8 bases. Germline trimming cut 7 bases from V and 4 bases from J; bases unmatched to any gene: 5. Germline V CDR1 and CDR2: ENHRY, SYGVKD. The CDR3 loop spans 13 amino acids. The CDR3: CAINGQGGTEAFF. Written as DNA, the CDR3 is TGTGCCATCAATGGACAGGGTGGCACTGAAGCTTTCTTT.

This rearrangement joins TRBV18 to TRBJ2-3, with a possible D match to TRBD1 (5 bases). This CDR3 has 14 residues. The germline V gene encodes CDR1 KGHSH and CDR2 LQKENI. Trimming pared 6 bases from V and 4 bases from J, leaving 14 bases between. The CDR3 region has the DNA TGTGCCAGCTCCCCAGGGCGAGCCCCAGATACGCAGTATTTT. Its translation: CASSPGRAPDTQYF.

The V gene is TRBV7-2, the J gene TRBJ1-1; 8 nucleotides agree with TRBD1. This CDR3 is 13 amino acids long. Germline values: CDR1 SGHTA, CDR2 FQGNSA. With 7 bases clipped from V and 4 bases from J, the junction kept 5 bases outside the gene matches. CDR3 sequence reads: CASIITGGTEAFF. CDR3 DNA: TGTGCCAGCATCATCACAGGGGGCACTGAAGCTTTCTTT.

The gene calls are TRBV13 and TRBJ2-7, with D possibly matching TRBD2 (7 bases). Trimming took off 1 base at V and 1 base at J, with 11 bases between the two ends. The CDR3 runs to 15 residues. Germline V gene lookup returns CDR1 PRHDT and CDR2 FYEKMQ (reference sequence). The CDR3, as DNA: TGTGCCAGCAGCTTAGAAAGGGGGGGGTCCTACGAGCAGTACTTC. This translates into CASSLERGGSYEQYF. The full variable domain, rest sourced from reference TRBV13 and TRBJ2-7, is AAGVIQSPRHLIKEKRETATLKCYPIPRHDTVYWYQQGPGQDPQFLISFYEKMQSDKGSIPDRFSAQQFSDYHSELNMSSLELGDSALYFCASSLERGGSYEQYFGPGTRLTVT.

J is TRBJ1-1 and V is TRBV18; 8 nucleotides match TRBD1. CDR1 and CDR2 (germline): KGHSH, LQKENI. V lost 2 bases and J lost 4; bases outside the gene matches: 3. The CDR3 consists of 14 residues. Here the CDR3 DNA reads TGTGCCAGCTCACCAGGGCAGGGGGCCACTGAAGCTTTCTTT. Protein sequence: CASSPGQGATEAFF.

This chain joins TRBV2 and TRBJ2-4, with D perhaps matching TRBD2 (5 bases). Germline CDR1 is SNHLY and CDR2 is FYNNEI. V lost 5 bases, J lost 8 bases, and 10 bases lay in between. This CDR3 comprises 12 residues. The CDR3 sequence: CASSRGEDIQYF. The CDR3 DNA reads as TGTGCCAGCAGTCGGGGAGAGGACATTCAGTACTTC.

This chain uses TRBV7-2 with TRBJ2-3; 10 nucleotides align to TRBD1. Germline CDR1 reads SGHTA; CDR2 reads FQGNSA. The junction had 6 bases not matched to a gene; V was cut back by 5 bases and J by 4 bases. This CDR3 contains 15 residues. CDR3 in DNA: TGTGCCAGCAGCACAAGACAGGGGGCGGCAGATACGCAGTATTTT. This encodes CASSTRQGAADTQYF.

CDR3 in amino acids: CASSLGRDNYGYTF. The CDR3 nucleotides read TGTGCCAGCAGCTTAGGGAGAGATAACTATGGCTACACCTTC. V usage is TRBV7-9 and J usage is TRBJ1-2; no clear D gene. This CDR3 is 14 amino acids long. V gave up 1 base and J gave up 1 base, with 7 bases separating them. CDR1 and CDR2 (germline): SEHNR, FQNEAQ (reference sequence). The full variable domain, in which reference TRBV7-9 and TRBJ1-2 provide the parts outside the CDR3, is DTGVSQNPRHKITKRGQNVTFRCDPISEHNRLYWYRQTLGQGPEFLTYFQNEAQLEKSRLLSDRFSAERPKGSFSTLEIQRTEQGDSAMYLCASSLGRDNYGYTFGSGTRLTVV.

The genes are TRBV28 and TRBJ1-2; D is undetermined. The CDR3 extends over 12 amino acids. V lost 8 bases to trimming and J lost 4 bases, with 11 bases between them. The germline V gene encodes CDR1 MDHEN and CDR2 SYDVKM. The CDR3 loop is CASRGSGYGYTF. CDR3 coding DNA: TGTGCCAGCCGTGGGTCAGGCTATGGCTACACCTTC.

This chain joins TRBV12-5 and TRBJ1-4; D possibly corresponds to TRBD1 (6 bases). Trimming cost V 5 bases and J 8 bases, with 12 bases left between them. This CDR3 spans 13 amino acids. The germline V gene has CDR1 LGHNT and CDR2 FRNRAP. CDR3 DNA sequence: TGTGCTAGTGGTCCCAGGGGCGGCGAAAAACTGTTTTTT. This sequence encodes CASGPRGGEKLFF.

V is TRBV4-2 and J is TRBJ2-7; TRBD2 aligns across 7 bases. The germline V gene encodes CDR1 LGHNA and CDR2 YNFKEQ. The CDR3 spans 15 residues. Trimming at V came to 1 base and at J to 5 bases, leaving 8 bases not matched to a gene. DNA of the CDR3: TGTGCCAGCAGCCAAGGGCTAGCGGTCCGGGACGAGCAGTACTTC. Its protein product is CASSQGLAVRDEQYF.

The chain joins TRBV7-8 to TRBJ2-7, with 8 bases fitting TRBD2. Trimming removed 4 bases from V and 10 bases from J; junction bases left unmatched: 3. The CDR3 runs to 11 residues. Germline-derived CDR1 and CDR2 are SGHVS and FQNEAQ. The CDR3 here is CASSSGGDQYF. The CDR3 DNA follows: TGTGCCAGCAGCTCCGGGGGGGATCAGTACTTC.

The chain combines TRBV4-1 with TRBJ1-1, with D maybe TRBD1 (5 bases). The CDR3 extends over 17 amino acids. CDR1 is MGHRA and CDR2 is YSYEKL in the germline V gene. V lost 4 bases to trimming and J lost 2 bases, with 20 bases between them. CDR3 residues: CASSPYRPPLRNTEAFF. CDR3 sequence (DNA): TGCGCCAGCAGCCCTTACAGGCCTCCCTTGCGAAACACTGAAGCTTTCTTT.

V gene TRBV2 combines with J gene TRBJ1-1, with a tentative D call TRBD1 (6 bases). The CDR3 totals 14 residues. V lost 6 bases, J lost 0 bases, and 11 bases lay in between. The germline V gene encodes CDR1 SNHLY and CDR2 FYNNEI. The CDR3 region is CASRRQEMNTEAFF. The CDR3 nucleotides are TGTGCCAGCAGGAGACAGGAGATGAACACTGAAGCTTTCTTT.

The chain's CDR3 is CASSLDWTRGEQFF. CDR3 DNA: TGTGCCAGCAGCCTAGATTGGACACGGGGGGAGCAGTTCTTC. This chain connects TRBV7-3 to TRBJ2-1; tentatively, D is TRBD2 (6 bases). V dropped 5 bases and J dropped 10 bases, with 18 bases sitting between them. Germline V gene sequence: CDR1 SGHTA, CDR2 FQGTGA. This CDR3 has 14 amino acids.

The chain uses TRBV12-5 and TRBJ2-2, with D hard to call. This CDR3 spans 15 amino acids. The V gene's germline CDR1 is LGHNT and CDR2 FRNRAP. The V gene lost 3 bases and the J gene lost 2 bases, with 10 bases spanning the gap. The CDR3: CASGFAQVNTGELFF. CDR3 DNA: TGTGCTAGTGGTTTTGCCCAGGTCAACACCGGGGAGCTGTTTTTT. Variable domain in full (rest from reference TRBV12-5 and TRBJ2-2): DARVTQTPRHKVTEMGQEVTMRCQPILGHNTVFWYRQTMMQGLELLAYFRNRAPLDDSGMPKDRFSAEMPDATLATLKIQPSEPRDSAVYFCASGFAQVNTGELFFGEGSRLTVL.

The chain is built from TRBV19 and TRBJ1-2, with 9 positions matching TRBD1. Germline V gives CDR1 LNHDA, CDR2 SQIVND (reference sequence). This CDR3 is built from 14 residues. J was trimmed by 7 bases and V by 3 bases; bases with no gene match: 6. CDR3 in DNA: TGTGCCAGTAGTATCCCGGGACAGGGAGGTGGCTACACCTTC. This gives the protein CASSIPGQGGGYTF.

This rearrangement joins TRBV11-2 to TRBJ1-2; D is unclear. In germline, CDR1 is SGHAT, CDR2 FQNNGV. V lost 2 bases and J 4 bases, leaving 14 bases between the germline ends. This CDR3 has 15 amino acids. This CDR3 is CASSLSDSMTYGYTF. CDR3 coding DNA: TGTGCCAGCAGCTTAAGCGACTCCATGACCTATGGCTACACCTTC.

This chain connects TRBV10-1 to TRBJ1-5; a weak D match, TRBD1 (6 bases). Trimming shortened V by 9 bases and J by 5 bases, and 20 bases separated the two germline ends. Germline CDR1 WNHNN, CDR2 SYGVQD (reference sequence). The CDR3 covers 15 residues. In DNA form, the CDR3 reads TGCGCCAGACCTCAGGGGTCGAGTCCGGATCAGCCCCAGCATTTT. Translated, it gives CARPQGSSPDQPQHF.

The CDR3 coding sequence is TGTGCCAGCAGCGTAGCGTTGGGAGTAGGAGAGACCCAGTACTTC. It translates to CASSVALGVGETQYF. The V call is TRBV9, the J call TRBJ2-5, with D perhaps matching TRBD2 (5 bases). This CDR3 has 15 amino acids. With 0 bases removed from V and 4 bases from J, the gap between germline ends came to 13 bases. From germline, CDR1 is SGDLS and CDR2 YYNGEE.

The chain uses TRBV6-6 and TRBJ1-1, with 11 bases aligning to TRBD1. The CDR3 length is 15 residues. J was trimmed by 4 bases and V by 6 bases; bases with no gene match: 7. Germline V CDR1 and CDR2: MNHNY, SVGAGI (reference sequence). The CDR3 is CASSRGQGASTEAFF. The CDR3 DNA reads as TGTGCCAGCAGCCGCGGACAGGGGGCCTCCACTGAAGCTTTCTTT.